Listed here are 2 T cell receptor beta chains from one sample, sequenced in a study of blood T cells in healthy people across ages. A second about 6 to 12 cycle PCR used barcoded and J-beta primers. TCRdb redid the calling of the 5' RACE reads with MiXCR, one entry per CDR3 protein. Of about 640,000 distinct CDR3 sequences detected, around 38% appear once; the ten largest clones hold about 32%. The material sequenced was blood. Receptors originate from an older man in good health.

V usage is TRBV6-2 or TRBV6-3 and J usage is TRBJ2-7; TRBD2 agrees at 9 bases. The CDR3 is 14 residues long. Germline V lookup: CDR1 MNHEY, CDR2 SVGEGT. Trimming cost V 4 bases and J 3 bases; bases outside gene matches: 4. As DNA, the CDR3 is TGTGCCAGCAGTTTAGCGGGAGTCGGCTACGAGCAGTACTTC. Encoded protein: CASSLAGVGYEQYF.

The rearrangement links TRBV11-2 to TRBJ2-3; no definite D call. This CDR3 has 15 residues. V dropped 6 bases and J dropped 4 bases, with 17 bases sitting between them. Germline V lookup: CDR1 SGHAT, CDR2 FQNNGV. The chain's CDR3 is CASSRQALGADTQYF. Here the CDR3 DNA reads TGTGCCAGCAGTCGCCAGGCCCTTGGCGCAGATACGCAGTATTTT.